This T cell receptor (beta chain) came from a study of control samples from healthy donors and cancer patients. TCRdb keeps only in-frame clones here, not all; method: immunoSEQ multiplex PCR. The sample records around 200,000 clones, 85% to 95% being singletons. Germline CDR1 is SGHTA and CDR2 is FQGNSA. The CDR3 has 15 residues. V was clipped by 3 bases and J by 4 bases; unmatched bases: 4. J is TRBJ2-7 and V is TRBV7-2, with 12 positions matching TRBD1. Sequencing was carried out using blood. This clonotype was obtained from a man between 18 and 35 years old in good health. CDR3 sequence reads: CASSFRDRGLYEQYF. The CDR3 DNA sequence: TGTGCCAGCAGCTTCCGGGACAGGGGGCTGTACGAGCAGTACTTC.